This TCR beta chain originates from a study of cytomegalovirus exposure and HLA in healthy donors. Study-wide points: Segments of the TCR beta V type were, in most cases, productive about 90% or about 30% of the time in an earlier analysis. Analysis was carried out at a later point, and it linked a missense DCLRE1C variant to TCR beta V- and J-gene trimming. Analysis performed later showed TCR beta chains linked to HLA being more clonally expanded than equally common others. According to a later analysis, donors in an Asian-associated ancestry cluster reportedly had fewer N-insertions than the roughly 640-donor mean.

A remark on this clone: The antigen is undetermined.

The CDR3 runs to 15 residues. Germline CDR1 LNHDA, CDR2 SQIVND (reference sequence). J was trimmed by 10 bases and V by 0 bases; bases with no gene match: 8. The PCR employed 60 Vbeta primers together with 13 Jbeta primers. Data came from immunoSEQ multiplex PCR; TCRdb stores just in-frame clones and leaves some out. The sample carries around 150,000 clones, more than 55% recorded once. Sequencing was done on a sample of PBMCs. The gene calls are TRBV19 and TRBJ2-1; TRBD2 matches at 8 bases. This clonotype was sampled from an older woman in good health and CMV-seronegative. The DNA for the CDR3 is TGTGCCAGTAGTATAGAGGGAGCGGGAGTGAGGGAGCAGTTCTTC. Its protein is CASSIEGAGVREQFF.